This entry features one T cell receptor beta chain sequence. The target of this receptor is not known. Base qualities are not at hand, and no much larger clone is one base apart. This sample is drawn from a study of shared clonotypes between healthy human individuals (dated by TCRdb to about 2020). With respect to the entire study: The cohort included three men and two women between 18 and 49 years of age. For each donor, three plates each were used for CD4 naive and CD4 memory, two plates were used for CD8 naive, and one plate was used for CD8 memory. The study deeply sequenced blood TCR repertoires of about 5 healthy adults to estimate repertoire size and the extent of clonotype sharing between individuals. To increase sequencing depth and limit assay-specific biases, TCR repertoire library preparation and sequencing were carried out by different laboratories using diverse techniques. Each donor's leukapheresis produced roughly between roughly 0.94 and 9.5 billion PBMCs.

Study-wide conclusions, independent of this receptor: Rarefaction of sorted-subset datasets indicated incomplete sequencing despite the large sequencing depth. Larger estimated clonotype richness was generally found for naive subsets than for memory subsets. The small number of donors limited the genetic and exposure-history diversity represented. When a handful of donors were compared, the shared fraction of clonotypes was about 5.5% for naive CD4, around 4% for naive CD8, more than 2% for memory CD4, and 0.35% to 0.4% for memory CD8. Compared with non-shared clonotypes, the clonotypes found in all four sorted-subset donors had higher generation probabilities. Based on pairwise subsampling, the degree of clonotype sharing among donors was expected to be affected by sequencing depth. Only blood was sampled, and tissue TCR repertoires likely differ from those in blood.

CD8 naive samples were CD45RO-negative cells positively selected for CCR7, giving a CD45RA+CCR7+ population that excluded TemRA cells. Healthy HIV-negative adults with no recently reported acute infections or vaccinations were included as donors. Every donor was a Caucasian adult residing in Nashville, Tennessee, USA. After blood collection by leukapheresis, PBMCs were isolated using Ficoll-Histopaque density gradient centrifugation and then cryopreserved in the vapor phase of liquid nitrogen. Analytical flow cytometry was used to check the purity and quantity of each magnetically sorted T cell population. Genomic DNA was isolated from every sorted fraction and measured by UV absorbance on a Nanodrop 2000c. Counted from cysteine to phenylalanine, this CDR3 has 15 amino acids. Only the CDR3 portion is preserved as DNA: 45 bases, with reading frame beginning at the first base. The germline V gene gives CDR1 as MDHEN and CDR2 as SYDVKM. Germline trimming: 5 bases from V, 7 bases from J; junction bases outside gene matches: 10.

Using the deep immunoSEQ assay, TCR CDR3 regions were amplified from genomic DNA by multiplex PCR. Extracted genomic DNA from each cell subset was distributed evenly across all wells of several immunoSEQ 96-well plates, and each plate was treated as a replicate. Each replicate PCR for sorted subsets received about 200 ng genomic DNA, equal to tens of thousands of T cell genomes. Purified libraries were measured with a Qubit 3.0 fluorometer, size-checked on a Bioanalyzer 2100, and measured again with the KAPA Library Quantification kit. Every immunoSEQ 96-well plate was sequenced on a dedicated single-read 150-cycle Illumina NextSeq 550 flow cell. As for how the authors treated the data: Because only junctional sequences without quality scores were contained in the immunoSEQ output, filtering matching that applied to full-length reads could not be performed. To assign V/J genes and CDR3, sequences were annotated using PyIR, a Python wrapper for IgBLAST v1.9, with IMGT germline references. Reads with weak V/J assignments (E-value above 1e-6), missing CDR3, stop codons, out-of-frame junctions, or ambiguous translated residues were removed. A V3J clonotype was defined by an identical inferred V gene, J gene, and CDR3 amino acid sequence. Percentage overlap between repertoires was computed as shared unique clonotypes divided by the size of the smaller repertoire. Three approaches were used to assess repertoire richness: RTK rarefaction, the Chao1 estimator, and Recon v2.1 estimates of unobserved clonotypes. For all TCRbeta clonotypes obtained by the gDNA method from a handful of donors, generation probabilities were computed with OLGA. The table was pulled from immuneACCESS by TCRdb, which kept in-frame rearrangements only. Such tables lose some clones; where checked, under half of the loss comes from unresolved V genes, and the rest has no known cause. D and trimming come from the DNA, and the V and J calls and clone size come from that table. Here the sample has some 2.1 million clones; 93% occur a single time. More than 1.5% of the sample rests with the top ten.

The TCR sequence derives from a man between 18 and 29 years old in good health. Some clones in this sample may be carry-over from other donors' samples. The sequence links TRBV28 to TRBJ2-1; 8 middle bases align to TRBD2. The specimen was naive CD8+ T cells from PBMCs. What this sample's cell subset or site label stands for: CD45RA+CCR7+. This receptor carries the CDR3 CASSASGLLGNEQFF. The DNA sequence is as follows: TGTGCCAGCAGTGCTAGCGGGCTCCTGGGAAATGAGCAGTTCTTC.